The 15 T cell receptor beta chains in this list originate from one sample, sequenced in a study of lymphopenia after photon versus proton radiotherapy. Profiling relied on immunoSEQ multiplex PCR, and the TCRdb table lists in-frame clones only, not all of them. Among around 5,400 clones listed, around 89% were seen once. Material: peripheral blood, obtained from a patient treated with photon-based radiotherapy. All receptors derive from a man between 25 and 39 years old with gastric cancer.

Written as DNA, the CDR3 is TGTGCCAGCAGCTTTAGTTCAGGGGTCAGCACAGATACGCAGTATTTT. Protein sequence: CASSFSSGVSTDTQYF. The chain links TRBV5-8 to TRBJ2-3; tentatively, D is TRBD1 (6 bases). This CDR3 region has 16 residues. CDR1 and CDR2 from the germline V gene are SGHTS and YDEGEE. V dropped 2 bases and J dropped 0 bases, with 13 bases sitting between them.

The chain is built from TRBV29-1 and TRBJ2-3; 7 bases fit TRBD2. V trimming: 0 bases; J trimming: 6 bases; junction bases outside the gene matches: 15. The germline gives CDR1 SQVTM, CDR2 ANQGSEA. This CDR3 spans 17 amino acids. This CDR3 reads CSVEDRSGVDIMDTQYF. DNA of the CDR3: TGCAGCGTTGAAGATCGGAGCGGGGTGGATATTATGGATACGCAGTATTTT.

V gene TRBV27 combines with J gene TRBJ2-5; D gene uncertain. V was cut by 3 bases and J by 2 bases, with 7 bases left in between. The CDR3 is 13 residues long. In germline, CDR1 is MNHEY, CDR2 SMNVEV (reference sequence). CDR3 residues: CASSFGRQETQYF. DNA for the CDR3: TGTGCCAGCAGTTTTGGACGGCAAGAGACCCAGTACTTC.

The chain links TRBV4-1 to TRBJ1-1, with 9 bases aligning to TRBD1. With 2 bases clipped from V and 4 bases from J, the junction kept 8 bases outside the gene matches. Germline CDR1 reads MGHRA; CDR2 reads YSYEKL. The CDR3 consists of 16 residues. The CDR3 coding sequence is TGCGCCAGCAGCCAAAAAACAGGGGGCCTGGGCACTGAAGCTTTCTTT. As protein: CASSQKTGGLGTEAFF.

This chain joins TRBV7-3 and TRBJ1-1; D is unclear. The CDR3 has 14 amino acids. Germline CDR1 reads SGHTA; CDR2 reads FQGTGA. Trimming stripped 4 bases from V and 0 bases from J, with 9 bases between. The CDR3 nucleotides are TGTGCCAGCAGCTCCAGTAGTATGAACACTGAAGCTTTCTTT. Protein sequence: CASSSSSMNTEAFF.

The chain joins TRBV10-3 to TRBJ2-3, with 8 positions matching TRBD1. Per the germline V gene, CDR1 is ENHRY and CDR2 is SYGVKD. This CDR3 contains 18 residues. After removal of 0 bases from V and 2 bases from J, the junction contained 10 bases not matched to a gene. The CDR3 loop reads CAISESVRQGAFTDTQYF. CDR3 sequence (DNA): TGTGCCATCAGTGAGTCGGTTAGGCAGGGGGCCTTCACAGATACGCAGTATTTT.

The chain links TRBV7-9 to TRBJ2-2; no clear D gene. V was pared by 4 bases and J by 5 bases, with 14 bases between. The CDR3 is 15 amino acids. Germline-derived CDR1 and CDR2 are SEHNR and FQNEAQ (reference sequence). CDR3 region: CASSYSFPKTGELFF. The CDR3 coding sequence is TGTGCCAGCAGCTACAGCTTCCCTAAAACCGGGGAGCTGTTTTTT.

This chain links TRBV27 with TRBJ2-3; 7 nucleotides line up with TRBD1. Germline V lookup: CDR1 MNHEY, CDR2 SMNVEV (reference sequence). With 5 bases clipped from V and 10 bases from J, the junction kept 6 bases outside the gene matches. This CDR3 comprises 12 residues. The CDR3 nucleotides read TGTGCCAGCAGTCCATACAGGGGTGCGCAGTATTTT. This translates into CASSPYRGAQYF.

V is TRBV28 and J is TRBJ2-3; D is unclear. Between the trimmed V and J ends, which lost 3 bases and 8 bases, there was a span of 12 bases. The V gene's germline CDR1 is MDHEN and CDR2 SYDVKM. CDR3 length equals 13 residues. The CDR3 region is CASSFGLDRTQYF. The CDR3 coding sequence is TGTGCCAGCAGTTTTGGGCTAGACCGTACGCAGTATTTT. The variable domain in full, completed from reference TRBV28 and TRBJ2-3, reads DVKVTQSSRYLVKRTGEKVFLECVQDMDHENMFWYRQDPGLGLRLIYFSYDVKMKEKGDIPEGYSVSREKKERFSLILESASTNQTSMYLCASSFGLDRTQYFGPGTRLTVL.

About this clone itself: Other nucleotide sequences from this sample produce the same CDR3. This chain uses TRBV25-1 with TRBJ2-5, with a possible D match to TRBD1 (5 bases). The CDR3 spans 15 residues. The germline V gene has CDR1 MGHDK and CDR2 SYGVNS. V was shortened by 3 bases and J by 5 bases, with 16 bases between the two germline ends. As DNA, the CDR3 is TGTGCCAGCAGTGAGGGTCTACGGGCAGGGGAGACCCAGTACTTC. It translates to CASSEGLRAGETQYF.

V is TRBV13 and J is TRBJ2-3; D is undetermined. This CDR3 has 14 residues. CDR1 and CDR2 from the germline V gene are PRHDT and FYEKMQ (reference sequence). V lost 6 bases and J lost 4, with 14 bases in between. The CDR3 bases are TGTGCCAGCAGTGTGTTGGTCCGCGCAGATACGCAGTATTTT. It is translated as CASSVLVRADTQYF.

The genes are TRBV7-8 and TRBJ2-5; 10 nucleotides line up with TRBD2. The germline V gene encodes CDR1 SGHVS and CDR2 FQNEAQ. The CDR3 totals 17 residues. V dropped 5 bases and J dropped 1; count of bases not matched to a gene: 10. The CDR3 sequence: CASSHSGPSGGQETQYF. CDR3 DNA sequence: TGTGCCAGCAGCCACAGTGGTCCTAGCGGGGGCCAAGAGACCCAGTACTTC.

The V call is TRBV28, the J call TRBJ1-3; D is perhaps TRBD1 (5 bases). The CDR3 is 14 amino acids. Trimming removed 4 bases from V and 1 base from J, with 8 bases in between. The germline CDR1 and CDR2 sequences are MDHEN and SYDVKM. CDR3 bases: TGTGCCAGCAGTTGGGGGAGTTCTGGAAACACCATATATTTT. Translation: CASSWGSSGNTIYF. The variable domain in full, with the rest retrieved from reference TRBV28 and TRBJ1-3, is DVKVTQSSRYLVKRTGEKVFLECVQDMDHENMFWYRQDPGLGLRLIYFSYDVKMKEKGDIPEGYSVSREKKERFSLILESASTNQTSMYLCASSWGSSGNTIYFGEGSWLTVV.

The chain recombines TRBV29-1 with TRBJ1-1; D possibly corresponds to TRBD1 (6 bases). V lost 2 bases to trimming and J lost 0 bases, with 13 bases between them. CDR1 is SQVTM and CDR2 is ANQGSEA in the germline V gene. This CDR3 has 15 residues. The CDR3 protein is CSVERGSLMNTEAFF. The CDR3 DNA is TGCAGCGTTGAAAGGGGGTCCCTAATGAACACTGAAGCTTTCTTT.

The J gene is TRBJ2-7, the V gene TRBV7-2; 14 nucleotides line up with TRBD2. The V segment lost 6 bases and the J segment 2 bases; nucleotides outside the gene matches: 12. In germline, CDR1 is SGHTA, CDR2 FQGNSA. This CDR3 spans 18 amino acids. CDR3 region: CASSQGLAGGTRAYEQYF. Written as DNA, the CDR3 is TGTGCCAGCAGTCAAGGACTAGCGGGAGGCACCAGAGCCTACGAGCAGTACTTC.